This TCR beta chain stems from a study of T-cell memory formation after mild COVID-19. The CDR3 runs to 11 residues. Germline V gene lookup returns CDR1 MNHNS and CDR2 SASEGT. Trimming removed 7 bases from V and 9 bases from J, with 10 bases in between. In regard to this clonotype: Its antigen is as yet unknown.

Using its own MiXCR run on the 5' RACE reads, TCRdb lists one record per CDR3 protein. In the table there are under 300,000 distinct CDR3 sequences, about a sixth of which are singletons. Study-wide results and limits: Clones which contracted sat mainly in CM and EM if CD4+, and in EMRA if CD8+.

Sequenced input: PBMCs or a T cell subset sorted from them (not recorded which). The sequence derives from a man between 18 and 29 years old who had mild COVID-19 (a few samples of this study predate the infection). Cell type and time point are not known. The rearrangement joins TRBV6-1 to TRBJ2-1; D gene ambiguous. This CDR3 is CASTDPGEQFF. Written as DNA, the CDR3 is TGTGCCAGCACCGACCCCGGTGAGCAGTTCTTC.